This T cell receptor beta chain appears in the sequencing data of a study of post-analysis software for immune sequencing data. On the study more broadly: Relapsing-remitting, secondary progressive and progressive-relapsing forms of multiple sclerosis all featured among disease courses.

This clonotype was detected only a few times. Its antigen is currently unknown. Carried by the TCR beta cDNA libraries were unique molecular identifiers. MiXCR, run by TCRdb on the PCR reads, gives a single entry per CDR3 protein. The sample records roughly 700,000 distinct CDR3 sequences, less than 35% being singletons. V lost 0 bases and J 3 bases, leaving 12 bases between the germline ends. Germline loops: CDR1 LGHNA, CDR2 YSLEER. This CDR3 has 15 amino acids. Findings of the study overall: Elevated frequency relative to controls characterized roughly 5 TRBV segments in patients, TRBV5-6, TRBV5-1 and TRBV20-1 among them. Significantly lower normalized Chao1 diversity was found in patients with multiple sclerosis relative to controls.

What was sequenced was blood. This TCR was recovered from a girl aged 5-17 years with multiple sclerosis. The V gene is TRBV4-3, the J gene TRBJ2-7; maybe TRBD1 (5 bases). The CDR3: CASSQDWQGYYEQYF. CDR3 coding DNA: TGCGCCAGCAGCCAAGATTGGCAGGGTTACTACGAGCAGTACTTC.